This TCR beta chain was profiled in a study of blood T cell repertoires in COVID-19. With 6 bases clipped from V and 9 bases from J, the junction kept 15 bases outside the gene matches. CDR3 length: 15 amino acids. Germline CDR1 is SNHLY and CDR2 is FYNNEI. Sequencing was performed with immunoSEQ multiplex PCR; in TCRdb, only in-frame clones are kept and a portion is missing. The sample consists of approximately 290,000 clones, about 86% of them appearing once. The receptor was isolated from a person aged 70 to 85 with COVID-19, enrolled during active disease. Sequenced: peripheral blood. The chain has TRBV2 and TRBJ2-7, with 9 bases that match TRBD1. DNA of the CDR3: TGTGCCAGCAGGGAACAGGGGGCCGTCTTCGCTTTGCAGTACTTC. Encoded protein: CASREQGAVFALQYF.